This T cell receptor (beta chain) was captured in a study of OX40 agonist ivuxolimab in advanced cancers. Turning to the study itself: Participants, approximately 81% male, averaged around 60 years of age, ranging from 23 to 79.

From germline, CDR1 is LNHDA and CDR2 SQIVND (reference sequence). With 1 base removed from V and 9 bases from J, the gap between germline ends came to 13 bases. The CDR3 consists of 14 residues. The data were produced by immunoSEQ multiplex PCR, yet TCRdb's version contains in-frame clones alone and is incomplete. The table lists about 14,000 clones, about 80% of them singletons. This specimen consisted of CD4+ or CD8+ T cells sorted from blood, obtained in a trial of the OX40 agonist ivuxolimab. The sequence was collected from an adult with an advanced solid tumor such as melanoma, head and neck, liver or kidney cancer. The chain is built from TRBV19 and TRBJ2-1; D is undetermined. The CDR3 sequence: CASSIAPGYVEQFF. DNA of the CDR3: TGTGCCAGTAGTATAGCCCCCGGGTACGTTGAGCAGTTCTTC.